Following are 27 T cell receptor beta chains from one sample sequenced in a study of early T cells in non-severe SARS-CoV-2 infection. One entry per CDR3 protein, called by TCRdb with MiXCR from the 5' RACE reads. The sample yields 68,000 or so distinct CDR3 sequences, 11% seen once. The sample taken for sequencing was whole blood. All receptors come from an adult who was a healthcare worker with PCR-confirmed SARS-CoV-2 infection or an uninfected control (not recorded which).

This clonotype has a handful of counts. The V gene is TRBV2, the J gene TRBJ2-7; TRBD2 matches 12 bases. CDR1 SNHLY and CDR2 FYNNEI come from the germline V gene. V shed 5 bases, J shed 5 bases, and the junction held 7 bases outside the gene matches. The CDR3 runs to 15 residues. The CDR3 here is CASSYRLAGAHEQYF. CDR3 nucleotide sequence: TGTGCCAGCAGTTACCGACTAGCGGGAGCCCACGAGCAGTACTTC.

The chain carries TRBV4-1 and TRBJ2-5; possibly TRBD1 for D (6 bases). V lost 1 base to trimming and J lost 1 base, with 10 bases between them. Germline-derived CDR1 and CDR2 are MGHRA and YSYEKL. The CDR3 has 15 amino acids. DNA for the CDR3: TGCGCCAGCAGCCAAGTGGGGGCTATCCAAGAGACCCAGTACTTC. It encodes CASSQVGAIQETQYF.

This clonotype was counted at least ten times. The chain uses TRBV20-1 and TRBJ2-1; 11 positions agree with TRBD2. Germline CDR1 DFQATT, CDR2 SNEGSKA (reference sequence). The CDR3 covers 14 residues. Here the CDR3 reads CGITSGSSYNEQFF. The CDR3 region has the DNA TGCGGCATAACTAGCGGGAGCTCCTACAATGAGCAGTTCTTC.

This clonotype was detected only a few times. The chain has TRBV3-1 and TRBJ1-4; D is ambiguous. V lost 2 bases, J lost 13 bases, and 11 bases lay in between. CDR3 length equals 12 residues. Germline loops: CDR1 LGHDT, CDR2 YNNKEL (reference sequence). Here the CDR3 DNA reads TGTGCCAGCAGCCAACCATCCCGTCCACTGTTTTTT. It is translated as CASSQPSRPLFF. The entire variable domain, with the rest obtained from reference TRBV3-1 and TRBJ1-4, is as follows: DTAVSQTPKYLVTQMGNDKSIKCEQNLGHDTMYWYKQDSKKFLKIMFSYNNKELIINETVPNRFSPKSPDKAHLNLHINSLELGDSAVYFCASSQPSRPLFFGSGTQLSVL.

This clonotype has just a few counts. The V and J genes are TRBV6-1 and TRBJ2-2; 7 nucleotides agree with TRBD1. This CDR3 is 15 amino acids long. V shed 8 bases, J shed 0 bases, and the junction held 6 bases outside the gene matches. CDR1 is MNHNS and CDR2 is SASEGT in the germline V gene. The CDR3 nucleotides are TGTGCCAGCCAGGGGGACACCTCGAACACCGGGGAGCTGTTTTTT. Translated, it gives CASQGDTSNTGELFF.

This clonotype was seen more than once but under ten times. The chain's CDR3 is CASSQEGASRQETQYF. The CDR3 coding sequence is TGTGCCAGCAGCCAAGAAGGGGCTAGCCGCCAAGAGACCCAGTACTTC. The chain joins TRBV4-2 to TRBJ2-5; D is tentatively TRBD1 or TRBD2 (5 bases each). In germline, CDR1 is LGHNA, CDR2 YNFKEQ. V was trimmed by 0 bases and J by 1 base, leaving 12 bases between them. This CDR3 is built from 16 residues.

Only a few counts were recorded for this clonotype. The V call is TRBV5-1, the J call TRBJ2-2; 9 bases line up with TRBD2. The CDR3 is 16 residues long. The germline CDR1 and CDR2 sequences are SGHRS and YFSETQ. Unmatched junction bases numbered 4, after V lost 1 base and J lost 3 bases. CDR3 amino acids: CASSLRSSGDTGELFF. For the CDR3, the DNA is TGCGCCAGCAGCTTGCGCTCTAGCGGGGACACCGGGGAGCTGTTTTTT.

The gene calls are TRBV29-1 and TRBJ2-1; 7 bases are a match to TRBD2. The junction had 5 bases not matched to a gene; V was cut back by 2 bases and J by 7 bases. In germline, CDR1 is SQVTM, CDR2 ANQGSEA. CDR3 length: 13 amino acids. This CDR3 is CSVERGSGNEQFF. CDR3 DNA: TGCAGCGTTGAACGCGGTAGCGGGAATGAGCAGTTCTTC.

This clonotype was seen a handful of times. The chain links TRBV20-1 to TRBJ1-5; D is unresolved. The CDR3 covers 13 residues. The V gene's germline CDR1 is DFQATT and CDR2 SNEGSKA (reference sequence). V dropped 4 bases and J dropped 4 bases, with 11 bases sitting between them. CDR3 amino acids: CSAIRLGNQPQHF. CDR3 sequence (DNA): TGCAGTGCTATACGACTGGGGAATCAGCCCCAGCATTTT.

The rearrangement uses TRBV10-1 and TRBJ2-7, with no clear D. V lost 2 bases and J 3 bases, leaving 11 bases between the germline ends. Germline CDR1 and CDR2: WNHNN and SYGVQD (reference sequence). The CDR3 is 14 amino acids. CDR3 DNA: TGCGCCAGCAGTGAGGGGCCAGCCGGCTACGAGCAGTACTTC. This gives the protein CASSEGPAGYEQYF.

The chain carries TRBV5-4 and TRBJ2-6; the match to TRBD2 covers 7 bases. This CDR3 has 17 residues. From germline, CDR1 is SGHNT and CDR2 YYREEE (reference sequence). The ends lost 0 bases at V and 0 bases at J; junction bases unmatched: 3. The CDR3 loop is CASSLGEGNSGANVLTF. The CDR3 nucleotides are TGTGCCAGCAGCTTGGGGGAGGGGAACTCTGGGGCCAACGTCCTGACTTTC.

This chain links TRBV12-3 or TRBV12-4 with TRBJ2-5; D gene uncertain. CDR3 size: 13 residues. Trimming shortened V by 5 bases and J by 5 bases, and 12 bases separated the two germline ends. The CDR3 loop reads CASSPRRAETQYF. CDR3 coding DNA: TGTGCCAGCAGTCCCCGGCGAGCGGAGACCCAGTACTTC.

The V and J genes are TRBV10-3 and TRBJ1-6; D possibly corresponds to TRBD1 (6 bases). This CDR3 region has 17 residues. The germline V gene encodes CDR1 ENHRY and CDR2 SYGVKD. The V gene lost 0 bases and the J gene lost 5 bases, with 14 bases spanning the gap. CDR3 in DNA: TGTGCCATCAGTGAGTCGACCAGGACAGCCCATAATTCACCCCTCCACTTT. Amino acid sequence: CAISESTRTAHNSPLHF.

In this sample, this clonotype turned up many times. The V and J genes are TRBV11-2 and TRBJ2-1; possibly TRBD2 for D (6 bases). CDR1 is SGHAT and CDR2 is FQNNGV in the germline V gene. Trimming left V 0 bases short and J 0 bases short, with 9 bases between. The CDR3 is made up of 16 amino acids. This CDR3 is CASSLDGTYSYNEQFF. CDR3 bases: TGTGCCAGCAGCTTAGATGGGACTTACTCCTACAATGAGCAGTTCTTC. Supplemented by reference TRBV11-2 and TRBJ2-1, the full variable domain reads EAGVAQSPRYKIIEKRQSVAFWCNPISGHATLYWYQQILGQGPKLLIQFQNNGVVDDSQLPKDRFSAERLKGVDSTLKIQPAKLEDSAVYLCASSLDGTYSYNEQFFGPGTRLTVL.

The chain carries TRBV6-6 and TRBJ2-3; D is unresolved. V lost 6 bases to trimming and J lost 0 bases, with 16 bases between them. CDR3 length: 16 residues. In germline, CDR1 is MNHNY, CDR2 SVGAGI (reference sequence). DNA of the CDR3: TGTGCCAGCAGCCTTACCCTAGTCCGGAGCACAGATACGCAGTATTTT. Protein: CASSLTLVRSTDTQYF.

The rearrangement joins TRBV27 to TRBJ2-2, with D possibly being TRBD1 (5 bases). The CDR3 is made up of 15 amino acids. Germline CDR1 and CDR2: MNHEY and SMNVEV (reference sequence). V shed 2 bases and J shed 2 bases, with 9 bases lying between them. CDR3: CASSLGAQNTGELFF. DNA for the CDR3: TGTGCCAGCAGTTTAGGGGCGCAAAACACCGGGGAGCTGTTTTTT.

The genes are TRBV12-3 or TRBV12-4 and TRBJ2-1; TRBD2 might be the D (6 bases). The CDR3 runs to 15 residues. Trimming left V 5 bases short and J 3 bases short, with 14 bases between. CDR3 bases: TGTGCCAGCAGTCCTAAGCGGGCCGGCTACAATGAGCAGTTCTTC. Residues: CASSPKRAGYNEQFF.

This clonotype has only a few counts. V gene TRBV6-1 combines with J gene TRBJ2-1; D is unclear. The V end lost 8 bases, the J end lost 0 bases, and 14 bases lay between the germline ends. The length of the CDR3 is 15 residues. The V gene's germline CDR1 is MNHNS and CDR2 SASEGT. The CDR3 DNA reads TGTGCCAGCTCTAACACTTTTGTCTCCTACAATGAGCAGTTCTTC. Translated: CASSNTFVSYNEQFF.

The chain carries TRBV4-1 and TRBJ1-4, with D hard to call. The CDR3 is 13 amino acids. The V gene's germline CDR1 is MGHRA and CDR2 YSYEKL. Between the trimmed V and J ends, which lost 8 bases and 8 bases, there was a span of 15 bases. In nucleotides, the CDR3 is TGCGCCAGCGGAACAATAAGTGACGAAAAACTGTTTTTT. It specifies CASGTISDEKLFF.

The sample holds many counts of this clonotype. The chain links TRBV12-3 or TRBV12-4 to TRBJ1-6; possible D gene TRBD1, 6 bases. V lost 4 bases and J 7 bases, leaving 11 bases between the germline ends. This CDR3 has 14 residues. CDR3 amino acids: CASSSQGRNSPLHF. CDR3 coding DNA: TGTGCCAGCAGTTCACAGGGAAGAAATTCACCCCTCCACTTT.

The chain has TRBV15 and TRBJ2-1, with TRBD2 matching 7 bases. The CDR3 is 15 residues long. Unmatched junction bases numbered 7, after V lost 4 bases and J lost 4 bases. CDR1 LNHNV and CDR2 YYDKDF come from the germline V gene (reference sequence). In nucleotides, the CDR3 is TGTGCCACCAGCAAGAGGGGACTACTTTACAATGAGCAGTTCTTC. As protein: CATSKRGLLYNEQFF.

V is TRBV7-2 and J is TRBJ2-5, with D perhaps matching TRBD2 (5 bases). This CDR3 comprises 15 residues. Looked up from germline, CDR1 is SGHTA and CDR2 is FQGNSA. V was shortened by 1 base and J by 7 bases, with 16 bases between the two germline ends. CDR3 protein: CASSLDGRSGGTQYF. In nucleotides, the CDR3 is TGTGCCAGCAGCTTAGATGGCCGCTCTGGAGGGACCCAGTACTTC.

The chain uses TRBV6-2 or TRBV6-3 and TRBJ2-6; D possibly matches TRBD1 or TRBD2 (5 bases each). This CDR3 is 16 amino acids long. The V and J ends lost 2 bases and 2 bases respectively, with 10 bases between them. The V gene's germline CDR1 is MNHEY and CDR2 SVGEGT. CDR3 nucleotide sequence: TGTGCCAGCAGTTACCGGGGCGGCACTGGGGCCAACGTCCTGACTTTC. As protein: CASSYRGGTGANVLTF.

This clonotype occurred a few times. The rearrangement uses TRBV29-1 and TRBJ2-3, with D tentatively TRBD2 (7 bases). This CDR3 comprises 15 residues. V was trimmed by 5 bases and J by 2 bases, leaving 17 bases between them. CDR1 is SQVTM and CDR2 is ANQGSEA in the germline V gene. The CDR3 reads CSVLRGARLTDTQYF. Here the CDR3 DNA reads TGCAGCGTTCTCCGGGGGGCCAGGCTCACAGATACGCAGTATTTT.

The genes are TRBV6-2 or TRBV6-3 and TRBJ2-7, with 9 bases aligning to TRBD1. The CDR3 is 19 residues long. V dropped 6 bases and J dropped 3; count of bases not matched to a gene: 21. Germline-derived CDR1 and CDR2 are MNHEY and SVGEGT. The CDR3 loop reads CASRPGTGSVKSRLYEQYF. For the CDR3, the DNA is TGTGCCAGCAGACCCGGGACAGGGTCCGTCAAAAGCCGTCTCTACGAGCAGTACTTC.

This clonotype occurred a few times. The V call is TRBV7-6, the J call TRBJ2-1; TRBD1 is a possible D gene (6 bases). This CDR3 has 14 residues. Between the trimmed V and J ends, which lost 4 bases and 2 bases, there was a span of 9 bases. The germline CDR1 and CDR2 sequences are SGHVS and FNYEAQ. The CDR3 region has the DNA TGTGCCAGCAGCTCAACAGGGCCCTACAATGAGCAGTTCTTC. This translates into CASSSTGPYNEQFF.

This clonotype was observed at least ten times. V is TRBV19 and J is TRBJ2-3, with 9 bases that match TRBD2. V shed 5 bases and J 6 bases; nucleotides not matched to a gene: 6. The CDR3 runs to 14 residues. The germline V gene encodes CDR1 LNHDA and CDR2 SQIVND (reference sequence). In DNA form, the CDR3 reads TGTGCCAGTAGTCCCGGGACTAGCATCGATACGCAGTATTTT. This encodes CASSPGTSIDTQYF.